The 3 T cell receptor beta chains reported below all come from one sample, sequenced in a study of blood T cell repertoires in COVID-19 (TCRdb year 2020). Libraries were built with the immunoSEQ multiplex PCR assay. TCRdb's version of the immuneACCESS table is confined to in-frame rearrangements and falls short of the full clone set. An unresolved V gene accounts for under half of the shortfall where checked; the remainder is of unknown origin. The sample includes under 300,000 clones, with about nine tenths observed a single time. Of the sample, around 3% is held by the ten largest clones. The sample comprised PBMCs or T cells enriched from blood (not recorded which). These receptors were obtained from a woman aged 50 to 60 who had recovered from COVID-19.

This chain links TRBV5-1 with TRBJ2-6, with D unresolved. The CDR3 consists of 14 residues. Trimming shortened V by 4 bases and J by 2 bases, and 7 bases separated the two germline ends. Germline CDR1 and CDR2: SGHRS and YFSETQ. This chain's CDR3 is CASSVLTGANVLTF. The DNA of the CDR3 is TGCGCCAGCAGCGTACTCACTGGGGCCAACGTCCTGACTTTC. Based on the CDR3 plus reference TRBV5-1 and TRBJ2-6, the full variable domain is KAGVTQTPRYLIKTRGQQVTLSCSPISGHRSVSWYQQTPGQGLQFLFEYFSETQRNKGNFPGRFSGRQFSNSRSEMNVSTLELGDSALYLCASSVLTGANVLTFGAGSRLTVL.

This clone was seen once. V is TRBV9 and J is TRBJ2-3; no definite D call. This CDR3 has 15 amino acids. In germline, CDR1 is SGDLS, CDR2 YYNGEE. V lost 1 base and J lost 7, with 16 bases in between. In DNA form, the CDR3 reads TGTGCCAGCAGCGTATCGGGTCAGTTGTCGAATACGCAGTATTTT. Translating gives CASSVSGQLSNTQYF.

This chain uses TRBV2 with TRBJ1-5, with TRBD1 identical over 7 bases. The trim removed 6 bases at V and 0 bases at J, leaving 2 bases unmatched. Per the germline V gene, CDR1 is SNHLY and CDR2 is FYNNEI. The CDR3 has 14 amino acids. DNA of the CDR3: TGTGCCAGCAGGGGACAGATTAGCAATCAGCCCCAGCATTTT. This encodes CASRGQISNQPQHF.